This TCR beta chain was profiled in a study of T cell responses to AZD1222 COVID-19 vaccine (dated by TCRdb to about 2021). Study-level background: A total of over 230 trial participants underwent TCR sequencing, of whom about 200 had received two doses of AZD1222 and some 25 had received two doses of the MenACWY control vaccine. Trial participants were enrolled by age into subgroups of 18-55, 56-69 and 70-plus years, and approximately 150, 30 and 60 TCR-sequenced participants, respectively, were included in these subgroups. Broad study findings and their caveats: In the small 56-69-year group, the increase in depth fell short of significance, most likely because of low power. A significant rise in spike-specific TCR breadth and depth was observed after two AZD1222 doses relative to day 0 and relative to MenACWY recipients. Epitopes outside the regions mutated in the B.1.351 and B.1.1.7 variants were reportedly recognized by nearly half of the unique spike-specific TCRs. CD4 TCRs associated with the vaccine covered the entire spike protein, and the dominant responses were in regions 160-218 and 743-854. Most participants were white British and females outnumbered males, and the authors suggested that clonal diversity may have been underestimated. Only five to seven AZD1222 recipients were SARS-CoV-2 seropositive at baseline, limiting conclusions about previously exposed vaccinees. No day 14 peak-response samples were available, so repertoires were characterized only after the peak T cell response.

This clone turned up a few times. Which antigen it targets is not known. Base qualities are not at hand, and no much larger clone is one base apart. From its cysteine to its phenylalanine, the CDR3 spans 15 amino acids. The only DNA kept is the CDR3, 45 bases in frame from the first base. The junction carries 12 bases between V and J, which are trimmed by 3 bases and 2 bases respectively. The germline V gene specifies SGHVS as CDR1 and FNYEAQ as CDR2. The CDR3 regions of human TCRbeta chains were analyzed by immunosequencing. As for the authors' bioinformatics: Repertoire TCRs were matched against a reference library of SARS-CoV-2-specific TCRs generated with the MIRA antigen-specificity platform. Breadth meant the fraction of unique TCRs that were SARS-CoV-2-associated, whereas depth meant the fraction of total T cells that were SARS-CoV-2-associated. Each spike-specific TCR was assigned to its reactive spike region and to a CD4 or CD8 class using the MIRA data. Log10-transformed breadth and depth values were compared by one-way ANOVA with Sidak's multiple comparisons tests. Entries here come from immuneACCESS through TCRdb and include only in-frame sequences with V and J called. Some clones fail to appear in such tables; in the studies checked, an unresolved V gene covers under half of the shortfall, and the cause of the remainder is unknown. V and J calls and clone size are copied from that table; D and trimming were computed from the DNA. Counted in this sample were roughly 30,000 clones; 75% to 80% of them appeared once. The biggest ten clones account for about 4% of the sample.

Read against the paper, the sample's time point label means: about 28 days (+/-7) after the second vaccine dose. AZD1222 recipients with second doses at about 4 weeks or about 12 weeks were pooled, because spike-specific TCR depth and breadth did not differ between schedules. Vaccinee samples were obtained from the UK trials COV001 and COV002, which included a single-blind randomized controlled phase 2/3 trial of AZD1222 (ChAdOx1 nCoV-19) in healthy adults. For TCRbeta chain sequencing, PBMC samples were collected from trial participants at day 0 and at day 28 after the second dose. The TCR comes from an adult who received the AZD1222 COVID-19 vaccine. Rearrangement joined TRBV7-6 to TRBJ2-3; tentative D gene TRBD1, with 6 bases matching. Sequencing used peripheral blood, obtained 28 days after the second AZD1222 dose. The sequenced DNA is TGTGCCAGCAGCTTTTCAGGGGCCTACACAGATACGCAGTATTTT. It translates to CASSFSGAYTDTQYF.